These 27 T cell receptor beta chains were sequenced from one sample in a study of T-cell reconstitution after alpha-beta-depleted transplantation in children. For TCRbeta, the library was prepared with unique molecular identifiers. In TCRdb, the PCR reads were re-called with MiXCR into one record per CDR3 protein. The table records hundreds of thousands of distinct CDR3 sequences, under 15% of them present only once. Here the sequenced sample was PBMCs, mostly from graft donor cells, taken 360 days after TCRalphabeta/CD19-depleted stem cell transplant. These receptors were obtained from a male patient between 10 and 17 years old who had a stem cell transplant for acute myeloid leukemia, so the T cells may come from the graft donor.

This clonotype was seen only a few times. V and J are TRBV6-5 and TRBJ2-1, with 11 bases matching TRBD2. The J segment lost 4 bases and the V segment lost 4 bases, leaving 6 bases of the junction unmatched. Germline-derived CDR1 and CDR2 are MNHEY and SVGAGI. The CDR3 spans 16 residues. The CDR3 protein is CASSLAGGPEYNEQFF. The DNA for the CDR3 is TGTGCCAGCAGTTTAGCGGGAGGGCCAGAGTACAATGAGCAGTTCTTC.

V and J are TRBV28 and TRBJ1-2; D might be TRBD1 (5 bases). CDR3 length: 15 amino acids. Trimming took 5 bases from V and 4 from J, leaving 17 bases between them. Germline-derived CDR1 and CDR2 are MDHEN and SYDVKM. The CDR3 nucleotides read TGTGCCAGCAGTGACGGTGTGGAGACAGCCTATGGCTACACCTTC. Protein product: CASSDGVETAYGYTF.

The chain combines TRBV29-1 with TRBJ1-5; D possibly corresponds to TRBD1 (6 bases). The CDR3 covers 15 residues. Trimming shortened V by 6 bases and J by 0 bases, and 15 bases separated the two germline ends. Looked up from germline, CDR1 is SQVTM and CDR2 is ANQGSEA. The CDR3 protein is CSVALTGYSNQPQHF. CDR3 nucleotides: TGCAGCGTCGCTTTGACAGGCTATAGCAATCAGCCCCAGCATTTT.

This clonotype was seen at least ten times. The rearrangement links TRBV7-9 to TRBJ2-3; 10 bases are shared with TRBD2. CDR1 and CDR2 from the germline V gene are SEHNR and FQNEAQ (reference sequence). Germline trimming cut 5 bases from V and 1 base from J; bases unmatched to any gene: 9. The CDR3 consists of 17 residues. CDR3 bases: TGTGCCAGCAGCGTGAGGCTCGGACTAGCGGGCACAGATACGCAGTATTTT. Its protein is CASSVRLGLAGTDTQYF. Full variable domain (rest looked up from reference TRBV7-9 and TRBJ2-3): DTGVSQNPRHKITKRGQNVTFRCDPISEHNRLYWYRQTLGQGPEFLTYFQNEAQLEKSRLLSDRFSAERPKGSFSTLEIQRTEQGDSAMYLCASSVRLGLAGTDTQYFGPGTRLTVL.

Ten or more counts support this clonotype. The J gene is TRBJ2-3, the V gene TRBV20-1; the match to TRBD2 covers 7 bases. The germline V gene has CDR1 DFQATT and CDR2 SNEGSKA (reference sequence). The trim removed 3 bases at V and 2 bases at J, leaving 2 bases unmatched. The length of the CDR3 is 13 residues. CDR3 sequence (DNA): TGCAGTGCTAGGGGGGGGTTCACAGATACGCAGTATTTT. It translates to CSARGGFTDTQYF.

This chain links TRBV12-3 or TRBV12-4 with TRBJ2-7; D not resolved. V was cut by 2 bases and J by 3 bases, with 11 bases left in between. The CDR3 contains 14 residues. The CDR3 region has the DNA TGTGCCAGCAGTTTATTCGCGGCTAACTACGAGCAGTACTTC. It codes for CASSLFAANYEQYF.

This clonotype was detected ten times or more. The V call is TRBV12-3 or TRBV12-4, the J call TRBJ2-3; 9 bases align to TRBD2. With 3 bases clipped from V and 2 bases from J, the junction kept 9 bases outside the gene matches. The CDR3 loop spans 17 amino acids. The CDR3 coding sequence is TGTGCCAGCAGTTTCAATCTGGGACTAGCAGTCACAGATACGCAGTATTTT. It is translated as CASSFNLGLAVTDTQYF.

The chain combines TRBV12-3 or TRBV12-4 with TRBJ2-7; TRBD1 matches 7 bases. There are 15 residues in the CDR3. V shed 1 base, J shed 5 bases, and the junction held 8 bases outside the gene matches. DNA of the CDR3: TGTGCCAGCAGTTTAGAGGGCAGGGGGTGGGACGAGCAGTACTTC. Encoded protein: CASSLEGRGWDEQYF.

At least ten counts were recorded for this clonotype. The chain couples TRBV9 to TRBJ2-5; a weak D match, TRBD1 (6 bases). The germline CDR1 and CDR2 sequences are SGDLS and YYNGEE. V was clipped by 3 bases and J by 5 bases, with 17 bases between them. The CDR3 is made up of 15 amino acids. CDR3 protein: CASSETGIRMETQYF. The CDR3 coding sequence is TGTGCCAGCAGCGAAACAGGGATTAGGATGGAGACCCAGTACTTC.

This clonotype was observed a few times. This chain joins TRBV4-3 and TRBJ2-5; the D gene is possibly TRBD1 (7 bases). Between the trimmed V and J ends, which lost 0 bases and 5 bases, there was a span of 28 bases. The germline CDR1 and CDR2 sequences are LGHNA and YSLEER. The length of the CDR3 is 20 residues. This chain's CDR3 is CASSQETGRNGRGVRETQYF. CDR3 coding DNA: TGCGCCAGCAGCCAAGAGACAGGGAGGAACGGGAGAGGGGTCCGGGAGACCCAGTACTTC.

The gene calls are TRBV30 and TRBJ2-1; D may be TRBD2 (7 bases). The CDR3 sequence is 14 residues long. V lost 4 bases and J lost 2, with 12 bases in between. The germline CDR1 and CDR2 sequences are GTSNPN and SVGIG (reference sequence). CDR3 sequence reads: CAWKREGAYNEQFF. The CDR3 nucleotides are TGTGCCTGGAAAAGGGAGGGGGCCTACAATGAGCAGTTCTTC.

This clonotype was observed a few times. The chain uses TRBV6-1 and TRBJ2-6; D ambiguous. Trimming took off 4 bases at V and 0 bases at J, with 7 bases between the two ends. Germline V gene sequence: CDR1 MNHNS, CDR2 SASEGT. The CDR3 runs to 15 residues. This chain's CDR3 is CASSALTSGANVLTF. The DNA of the CDR3 is TGTGCCAGCAGTGCGCTGACCTCTGGGGCCAACGTCCTGACTTTC.

This clonotype has a handful of counts. The chain combines TRBV28 with TRBJ1-1; D gene unclear. Germline-derived CDR1 and CDR2 are MDHEN and SYDVKM. The length of the CDR3 is 14 residues. Trimming pared 3 bases from V and 3 bases from J, leaving 11 bases between. CDR3 nucleotide sequence: TGTGCCAGCAGTTTGCTGAGTAGTTACACTGAAGCTTTCTTT. Protein product: CASSLLSSYTEAFF.

This clonotype was counted only a few times. The genes are TRBV6-5 and TRBJ2-5, with a tentative D call TRBD2 (6 bases). This CDR3 is 13 amino acids long. The V end lost 2 bases, the J end lost 4 bases, and 8 bases lay between the germline ends. The germline V gene has CDR1 MNHEY and CDR2 SVGAGI. The CDR3 here is CASSYNSGETQYF. The CDR3 nucleotides are TGTGCCAGCAGTTACAATAGCGGAGAGACCCAGTACTTC.

The chain couples TRBV2 to TRBJ2-1; D not certain. The V and J ends lost 7 bases and 11 bases respectively, with 12 bases between them. Looked up from germline, CDR1 is SNHLY and CDR2 is FYNNEI. The CDR3 covers 11 residues. Written as DNA, the CDR3 is TGTGCCAGCAACCTCGGACGTCAGCAGTTCTTC. Translating it yields CASNLGRQQFF. Full variable domain (rest looked up from reference TRBV2 and TRBJ2-1): EPEVTQTPSHQVTQMGQEVILRCVPISNHLYFYWYRQILGQKVEFLVSFYNNEISEKSEIFDDQFSVERPDGSNFTLKIRSTKLEDSAMYFCASNLGRQQFFGPGTRLTVL.

Comment on this clonotype: A much larger clone lies a single base off, so this may be a read error. The chain combines TRBV5-1 with TRBJ2-1; 10 nucleotides align to TRBD2. Germline V lookup: CDR1 SGHRS, CDR2 YFSETQ. With 0 bases clipped from V and 4 bases from J, the junction kept 16 bases outside the gene matches. This CDR3 is 20 amino acids long. The CDR3 bases are TGCGCCAGCAGCTTGGCCCCTACCGGGGCTAGCGGGAGAACATACAATGAGCAGTTCTTC. Translating it yields CASSLAPTGASGRTYNEQFF.

The V and J genes are TRBV20-1 and TRBJ2-3; TRBD2 agrees at 8 bases. CDR1 DFQATT and CDR2 SNEGSKA come from the germline V gene (reference sequence). The V segment lost 0 bases and the J segment 3 bases; nucleotides outside the gene matches: 8. This CDR3 is built from 16 residues. The CDR3 loop reads CSARDLGSGVTDTQYF. The CDR3 DNA sequence: TGCAGTGCTAGAGATTTGGGTAGCGGGGTAACAGATACGCAGTATTTT.

The gene calls are TRBV11-2 and TRBJ2-6; D ambiguous. The V and J ends lost 5 bases and 1 base respectively, with 9 bases between them. The CDR3 is 15 residues long. The germline gives CDR1 SGHAT, CDR2 FQNNGV. DNA of the CDR3: TGTGCCAGCAGCCCCAGTCCTTCTGGGGCCAACGTCCTGACTTTC. Translating gives CASSPSPSGANVLTF. The full variable domain, in which reference TRBV11-2 and TRBJ2-6 provide the parts outside the CDR3, is EAGVAQSPRYKIIEKRQSVAFWCNPISGHATLYWYQQILGQGPKLLIQFQNNGVVDDSQLPKDRFSAERLKGVDSTLKIQPAKLEDSAVYLCASSPSPSGANVLTFGAGSRLTVL.

The table lists this clonotype with many counts. The chain combines TRBV11-2 with TRBJ2-1, with a weak D call TRBD1 (5 bases). This CDR3 comprises 15 residues. V shed 6 bases and J shed 4 bases, with 16 bases lying between them. Germline CDR1 SGHAT, CDR2 FQNNGV. CDR3 residues: CASRGPRQIYNEQFF. The CDR3 nucleotides are TGTGCCAGCAGGGGGCCCAGACAAATATACAATGAGCAGTTCTTC.

J is TRBJ2-4 and V is TRBV7-2; D uncertain. The ends were cut back, 5 bases at V and 1 base at J, with 12 bases in the middle. The CDR3 is 15 amino acids. Germline lookup yields CDR1 SGHTA and CDR2 FQGNSA. The CDR3 DNA sequence: TGTGCCAGCAGCCCTGACTTTTCTGCCAAAAACATTCAGTACTTC. Residues: CASSPDFSAKNIQYF.

The chain uses TRBV19 and TRBJ2-7; TRBD1 aligns across 8 bases. The CDR3 contains 14 residues. Germline assignment: CDR1 LNHDA and CDR2 SQIVND (reference sequence). The V gene end was trimmed by 4 bases and the J gene end by 4 bases; junction bases not matched to a gene: 6. CDR3 DNA sequence: TGTGCCAGTAGTACGGGACAGGAGGTATACGAGCAGTACTTC. The encoded protein is CASSTGQEVYEQYF.

This clonotype has more than one count but fewer than ten. The chain uses TRBV5-1 and TRBJ1-1; D remains unclear. Germline lookup yields CDR1 SGHRS and CDR2 YFSETQ. Trimming removed 0 bases at V and 12 bases at J, with 15 bases between. CDR3 size: 13 residues. The DNA of the CDR3 is TGCGCCAGCAGCTTGGCCTGGAGGGATCGGCCTTTCTTT. It translates to CASSLAWRDRPFF.

The chain recombines TRBV20-1 with TRBJ2-7; possibly TRBD2 for D (5 bases). The CDR3 is 15 residues long. Trimming stripped 6 bases from V and 0 bases from J, with 18 bases between. CDR1 is DFQATT, CDR2 SNEGSKA, per germline (reference sequence). The CDR3 DNA is TGCAGTGCCAATTCTCGGACTGGCAGCTCCTACGAGCAGTACTTC. Amino acids: CSANSRTGSSYEQYF.

This clonotype was found many times. V usage is TRBV20-1 and J usage is TRBJ2-5, with 8 bases fitting TRBD2. The CDR3 sequence is 13 residues long. J lost 5 bases, V lost 8 bases, and 10 bases had no gene match. Germline V gene data show CDR1 as DFQATT and CDR2 as SNEGSKA (reference sequence). In DNA form, the CDR3 reads TGCAGTAAGCGGGGGCACGGAGAGGAGACCCAGTACTTC. Translated, it gives CSKRGHGEETQYF.

The sample holds a few counts of this clonotype. The rearrangement links TRBV20-1 to TRBJ2-1, with TRBD1 matching over 10 bases. CDR1 and CDR2 (germline): DFQATT, SNEGSKA (reference sequence). The CDR3 totals 17 residues. The V gene end was trimmed by 3 bases and the J gene end by 10 bases; junction bases not matched to a gene: 18. This chain's CDR3 is CSASAGTGEVKRGEQFF. The CDR3, as DNA: TGCAGTGCTAGCGCCGGGACAGGGGAGGTGAAACGGGGGGAGCAGTTCTTC.

At least ten counts were recorded for this clonotype. The chain couples TRBV3-1 to TRBJ2-7; TRBD2 matches at 7 bases. The germline gives CDR1 LGHDT, CDR2 YNNKEL (reference sequence). Trimming at V came to 4 bases and at J to 2 bases, leaving 5 bases not matched to a gene. The CDR3 is made up of 14 amino acids. The CDR3 sequence is CASSPLSGTYEQYF. CDR3 nucleotide sequence: TGTGCCAGCAGCCCCCTGAGCGGGACCTACGAGCAGTACTTC.

The J gene is TRBJ2-7, the V gene TRBV6-1, with 9 positions matching TRBD2. Germline V gene data show CDR1 as MNHNS and CDR2 as SASEGT. V lost 5 bases to trimming and J lost 6 bases; unmatched junction nucleotides: 8. This CDR3 is built from 14 residues. The CDR3 DNA reads TGTGCCAGCAGTCCCGGGACTAGCTACTCCGAGCAGTACTTC. Translation gives CASSPGTSYSEQYF.